This is a list of T cell receptor beta chains from one sample in a study of radiation and T cells in renal cell carcinoma. Data came from immunoSEQ multiplex PCR; TCRdb stores just in-frame clones and leaves some out. In the table there are 140,000 or so clones, approximately 86% of which are singletons. The specimen comprised blood, sampled from a patient whose treatment included radiotherapy and nephrectomy. All receptors come from a woman aged 45-59 years with renal cell carcinoma. Both conserved end residues are part of each CDR3. The order of the fields is J gene, D gene, clone size, V gene, CDR3 length, CDR3 DNA, CDR3 protein. D genes are given only for firm matches. Expanded clones get a size class; other rows say once, few or many, or leave the size out.

TRBJ2-2,.,.,TRBV9,14,TGTGCCAGCAGCGTAGACACCCACACCGGGGAGCTGTTTTTT,CASSVDTHTGELFF
TRBJ2-5,.,.,TRBV5-4,16,TGTGCCAGCAGCTTGGACCAGCGGGCGTACCAAGAGACCCAGTACTTC,CASSLDQRAYQETQYF
TRBJ1-4,TRBD1,.,TRBV6-1,15,TGTGCCAGCAGTGAATCCACAGGGGTTAATGAAAAACTGTTTTTT,CASSESTGVNEKLFF
TRBJ2-2,.,.,TRBV7-3,18,TGTGCCAGCAGTTTGTTGGGGCCCGACTACGAGAACACCGGGGAGCTGTTTTTT,CASSLLGPDYENTGELFF
TRBJ2-5,.,.,TRBV7-9,15,TGTGCCAGCAGCTTAAGTTCTGAAGTGAGAGAGACCCAGTACTTC,CASSLSSEVRETQYF
TRBJ1-1,.,.,TRBV14,14,TGTGCCAGCAGCCCTCAAGCAGGGAGGACTGAAGCTTTCTTT,CASSPQAGRTEAFF
TRBJ1-1,.,few,TRBV6-1,13,TGTGCCAGCAGTGTACGGGTAAACACTGAAGCTTTCTTT,CASSVRVNTEAFF
TRBJ1-2,TRBD1,.,TRBV19,16,TGTGCCAGTATAGGGGACAGGGTCTCGGCGGACTATGGCTACACCTTC,CASIGDRVSADYGYTF
TRBJ2-2,.,.,TRBV5-4,16,TGTGCCAGCAGCTTAGATCCGGGTACGAACACCGGGGAGCTGTTTTTT,CASSLDPGTNTGELFF
TRBJ1-1,.,.,TRBV6-5,15,TGTGCCAGCAGACTAATGGAGGGGATAAACACTGAAGCTTTCTTT,CASRLMEGINTEAFF
TRBJ2-3,TRBD1,.,TRBV7-8,16,TGTGCCAGCAGCCCTACCGGGACAGCCTTCACAGATACGCAGTATTTT,CASSPTGTAFTDTQYF
TRBJ2-3,TRBD1,.,TRBV7-2,14,TGTGCCAGCAGCGAGGACAGGGGACCAGATACGCAGTATTTT,CASSEDRGPDTQYF
TRBJ1-1,.,.,TRBV4-2,14,TGTGCCAGCAGCCAAGGAGGACGGGGCACTGAAGCTTTCTTT,CASSQGGRGTEAFF
TRBJ2-7,TRBD2,.,TRBV5-4,16,TGTGCCAGCAGCTTAGGACTAGCGGGAGCTGGGAACGAGCAGTACTTC,CASSLGLAGAGNEQYF
TRBJ1-5,TRBD1,.,TRBV4-2,15,TGTGCCAGCAGCCAATTCAGGGGGTACAATCAGCCCCAGCATTTT,CASSQFRGYNQPQHF
TRBJ1-5,TRBD1,.,TRBV28,15,TGTGCCAGCAGTCCGACAGGGGGAGGGAATCAGCCCCAGCATTTT,CASSPTGGGNQPQHF
TRBJ2-7,.,.,TRBV10-3,16,TGTGCCATCAGTGTCAACGTTGCCCGCACGGCCTACGAGCAGTACTTC,CAISVNVARTAYEQYF
TRBJ1-1,.,.,TRBV5-1,14,TGCGCCAGCAGCTTGGAGTTAAATACGTATGAAGCTTTCTTT,CASSLELNTYEAFF
TRBJ1-2,TRBD1,.,TRBV19,14,TGTGCCAGTAGAGGGACAGGATCTTTCTATGGCTACACCTTC,CASRGTGSFYGYTF
TRBJ1-5,.,.,TRBV28,14,TGTGCCAGCGGACCGTGGGGAGGCAATCAGCCCCAGCATTTT,CASGPWGGNQPQHF
TRBJ2-2,.,.,TRBV6-1,14,TGTGCCAGCATTAAAGAAGGGGGGACCGGGGAGCTGTTTTTT,CASIKEGGTGELFF
TRBJ2-7,TRBD2,.,TRBV19,13,TGTGCCAGTAGTCAGCGGGGACCCTACGAGCAGTACTTC,CASSQRGPYEQYF
TRBJ2-5,.,.,TRBV11-2,12,TGTGCCAGCAGCTTAGAGGCGAAGACCCAGTACTTC,CASSLEAKTQYF
TRBJ1-5,.,.,TRBV14,13,TGTGCCAGCAGCCAATCCCGAACGGGGCCCCAGCATTTT,CASSQSRTGPQHF
TRBJ2-2,TRBD2,.,TRBV11-3,15,TGTGCCAGCAGCTCCTTGGGAGGGCCCGGCGGGGAGCTGTTTTTT,CASSSLGGPGGELFF
TRBJ1-1,TRBD1,once,TRBV4-3,15,TGCGCCAGCAGCCAAGCGTGGGGACAGGTTGGTGGAGCTTTCTTT,CASSQAWGQVGGAFF
TRBJ1-1,.,.,TRBV28,13,TGTGCCAGCAGTCTAGCAGGGGCCACTGAAGCTTTCTTT,CASSLAGATEAFF
TRBJ1-2,TRBD1,.,TRBV4-1,15,TGCGCCAGCAGCCGGGACAGGGGGATATACTATGGCTACACCTTC,CASSRDRGIYYGYTF
TRBJ2-5,TRBD2,.,TRBV9,14,TGTGCCAGCAGCGTAGCACTAGCGGAAGAGACCCAGTACTTC,CASSVALAEETQYF
TRBJ1-5,TRBD1,once,TRBV27,15,TGTGCCAGCAGTTTAGGGACAGGGCCCTATCAGCCCCAGCATTTT,CASSLGTGPYQPQHF
TRBJ2-6,.,.,TRBV5-6,15,TGTGCCAGCAGCTCGCCCCCCTCTGGGGCCAACGTCCTGACTTTC,CASSSPPSGANVLTF
TRBJ1-5,TRBD1,.,TRBV5-1,18,TGCGCCAGCAGCCTGGGACAGGGGGGTGACAGTGGCAATCAGCCCCAGCATTTT,CASSLGQGGDSGNQPQHF
TRBJ2-5,.,.,TRBV5-4,13,TGTGCCAGCAGATCCGGGCCCGAGGGGACCCAGTACTTC,CASRSGPEGTQYF
TRBJ2-5,TRBD2,.,TRBV7-8,16,TGTGCCAGCAGCCTCGGGGGGGCTTACCGCGGGGAGACCCAGTACTTC,CASSLGGAYRGETQYF
TRBJ2-3,.,.,TRBV28,14,TGTGCCAGCAGTTTTCCGGGGGTCACAGATACGCAGTATTTT,CASSFPGVTDTQYF
TRBJ2-5,.,.,TRBV11-2,14,TGTGCCAGCAGCTCGGCCCCCCGGGGAGAGACCCAGTACTTC,CASSSAPRGETQYF
TRBJ1-6,TRBD1,.,TRBV5-1,15,TGCGCCAGCAGGACTGGACAGGGTCAAAATTCACCCCTCCACTTT,CASRTGQGQNSPLHF
TRBJ2-7,.,once,TRBV5-1,15,TGCGCCAGCAGCTTGGAAGGGACGGCCTCCTACGAGCAGTACTTC,CASSLEGTASYEQYF
TRBJ2-3,.,.,TRBV27,15,TGTGCCAGCAGTTTGGGCAGGGCGAGCACAGATACGCAGTATTTT,CASSLGRASTDTQYF
TRBJ2-7,TRBD1,.,TRBV9,14,TGTGCCAGCAGCGTCGATCCGACAGGGGGCGAGCAGTACTTC,CASSVDPTGGEQYF
TRBJ2-3,.,.,TRBV5-5,14,TGTGCCAGCAGCTTGACAGGGACGACAGATACGCAGTATTTT,CASSLTGTTDTQYF
TRBJ2-1,TRBD2,.,TRBV5-5,17,TGTGCCAGCAGCCGCGCGACGCGGACTAGCGGGGGAGATGAGCAGTTCTTC,CASSRATRTSGGDEQFF
TRBJ2-5,TRBD1,.,TRBV2,14,TGTGCCAGCAGCGATGGACAGGGAGGAGAGACCCAGTACTTC,CASSDGQGGETQYF
TRBJ1-6,.,once,TRBV30,15,TGTGCCTGGAGTTGGGCAGGGGCGGGTGGTTCACCCCTCCACTTT,CAWSWAGAGGSPLHF
TRBJ1-5,.,once,TRBV18,15,TGTGCCAGCTCAGCCGAGGCCGTGGGCAATCAGCCCCAGCATTTT,CASSAEAVGNQPQHF
TRBJ2-7,TRBD1,.,TRBV11-3,14,TGTGCCAGCAGCCGTGGACAGGAATTGGACGAGCAGTACTTC,CASSRGQELDEQYF
TRBJ2-1,.,.,TRBV7-8,16,TGTGCCAGCAGCTTAGGCCCAGGGGCAGGGATGAATGAGCAGTTCTTC,CASSLGPGAGMNEQFF
TRBJ1-1,.,.,TRBV21-1,17,TGTGCCAGCAGCAAAGTGGACCTCCCGGGACAGAACACTGAAGCTTTCTTT,CASSKVDLPGQNTEAFF
TRBJ2-7,TRBD2,.,TRBV7-2,16,TGTGCCAGCAGCTTAGCGGGCGGGAGTACAGGTTACGAGCAGTACTTC,CASSLAGGSTGYEQYF
TRBJ2-3,.,.,TRBV4-3,13,TGCGCCAGCAGCCAATCACCGGCAGATACGCAGTATTTT,CASSQSPADTQYF
TRBJ2-7,.,.,TRBV25-1,10,TGTGCCAGCAGGGACCACGAGCAGTACTTC,CASRDHEQYF
TRBJ1-2,.,.,TRBV19,14,TGTGCCAGTAGTATGAATCAGGGATGGTATGGCTACACCTTC,CASSMNQGWYGYTF
TRBJ1-5,.,.,TRBV5-8,15,TGTGCCAGCAGCTTTCTACGGACCCGCAATCAGCCCCAGCATTTT,CASSFLRTRNQPQHF
TRBJ2-2,.,.,TRBV9,16,TGTGCCAGCAGCGTTGGACAGATCGCGAACACCGGGGAGCTGTTTTTT,CASSVGQIANTGELFF
TRBJ2-7,TRBD2,.,TRBV13,15,TGTGCCAGCAGCTTAGGCCTAGCGGAACCCTACGAGCAGTACTTC,CASSLGLAEPYEQYF